The 3 T cell receptor beta chains reported below all come from one sample, sequenced in a study of blood T cell repertoires in COVID-19 (dated by TCRdb to between 2020 and 2021). The library was built by means of the immunoSEQ multiplex PCR assay. This immuneACCESS table, as held by TCRdb, lists in-frame sequences with V and J called but not all clones. Of the missing ones, under half trace to an unresolved V gene in checked studies; the others have no known cause. This sample has about 240,000 clones in its table, and roughly four fifths of those were observed once. The ten largest clones add up to around 4.7% of the sample. The specimen sequenced was peripheral blood. All receptors come from a woman between 65 and 79 years old with acute or convalescent COVID-19.

The chain joins TRBV30 to TRBJ2-7; 9 bases align to TRBD1. Germline V gives CDR1 GTSNPN, CDR2 SVGIG (reference sequence). With 3 bases clipped from V and 3 bases from J, the junction kept 9 bases outside the gene matches. CDR3 length: 15 residues. The chain's CDR3 is CAWRNRDRVIYEQYF. The CDR3 bases are TGTGCCTGGAGAAACCGGGACAGGGTAATCTACGAGCAGTACTTC.

The chain couples TRBV23-1 to TRBJ1-5; D gene ambiguous. TRBV23-1 is known as an ORF, though its function is uncertain. The CDR3 covers 14 residues. The ends were cut back, 4 bases at V and 2 bases at J, with 9 bases in the middle. CDR3 loop: CASSRDWGNQPQHF. The CDR3 bases are TGCGCCAGCAGTCGCGACTGGGGCAATCAGCCCCAGCATTTT.

The chain carries TRBV10-3 and TRBJ1-5; TRBD1 matches at 9 bases. Germline-derived CDR1 and CDR2 are ENHRY and SYGVKD. This CDR3 contains 15 residues. With V trimmed by 6 bases and J by 4 bases, 7 bases remained unmatched. CDR3: CAISTGQGKNQPQHF. The CDR3 DNA follows: TGTGCCATCAGCACCGGACAGGGGAAAAATCAGCCCCAGCATTTT.